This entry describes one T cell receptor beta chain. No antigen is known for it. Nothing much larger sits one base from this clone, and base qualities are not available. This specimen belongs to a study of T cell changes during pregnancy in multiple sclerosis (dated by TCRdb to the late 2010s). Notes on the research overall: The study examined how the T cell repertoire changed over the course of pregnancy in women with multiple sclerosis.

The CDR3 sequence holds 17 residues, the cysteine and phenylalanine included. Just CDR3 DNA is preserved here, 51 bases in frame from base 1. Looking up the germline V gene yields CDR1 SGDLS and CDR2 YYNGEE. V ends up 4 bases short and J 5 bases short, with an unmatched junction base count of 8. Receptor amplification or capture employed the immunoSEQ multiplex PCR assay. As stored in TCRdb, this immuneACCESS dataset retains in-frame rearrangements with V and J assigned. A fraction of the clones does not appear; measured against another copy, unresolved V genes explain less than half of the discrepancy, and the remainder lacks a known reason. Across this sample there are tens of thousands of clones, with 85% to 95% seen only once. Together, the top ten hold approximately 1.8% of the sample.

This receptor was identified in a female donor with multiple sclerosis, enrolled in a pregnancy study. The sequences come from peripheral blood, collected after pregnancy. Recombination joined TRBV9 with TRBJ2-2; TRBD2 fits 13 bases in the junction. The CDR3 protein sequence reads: CASSPGLAGARTGELFF. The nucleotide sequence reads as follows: TGTGCCAGCAGCCCCGGACTAGCGGGAGCGAGAACCGGGGAGCTGTTTTTT.